These 10 T cell receptor beta chains were all obtained from the same sample, sequenced in a study of shared clonotypes between healthy human individuals (dated by TCRdb to 2018 to 2021). The library was obtained by the immunoSEQ multiplex PCR assay. The immuneACCESS repertoire file appears here via TCRdb, limited to in-frame rearrangements. These files lack a portion of the clones; in checked studies, under half of the deficit traces to unresolved V genes, and the cause of the others is not known. The sample table shows roughly 2 million clones, and 85% to 95% are seen once. The top ten hold 0.13% of the sample. Material: naive CD4+ T cells sorted from blood. Read against the paper, the sample's cell subset or site label means: CD45RA+ positively selected. The source of these receptors is a man younger than 35 in good health.

The chain has TRBV14 and TRBJ1-2; no clear D gene. CDR3 length: 13 amino acids. Germline CDR1 and CDR2: SGHDN and FVKESK. Trimming shortened V by 0 bases and J by 3 bases, and 5 bases separated the two germline ends. The CDR3 bases are TGTGCCAGCAGCCAAGAGCGGCACTATGGCTACACCTTC. Translated: CASSQERHYGYTF.

The chain couples TRBV5-1 to TRBJ2-3; D tentatively reads TRBD1 or TRBD2 (5 bases each). The V and J ends lost 6 bases and 2 bases respectively, with 10 bases between them. This CDR3 contains 13 residues. CDR1 and CDR2 from the germline V gene are SGHRS and YFSETQ. CDR3 sequence (DNA): TGCGCCAGCAAGCGAGGGGACACAGATACGCAGTATTTT. This sequence encodes CASKRGDTDTQYF.

The chain joins TRBV4-1 to TRBJ2-4, with D possibly matching TRBD1 (5 bases). Germline lookup yields CDR1 MGHRA and CDR2 YSYEKL. V lost 7 bases and J lost 0, with 16 bases in between. The CDR3 is 16 amino acids. In nucleotides, the CDR3 is TGCGCCAGCAAGGGATACAAGGGGAAAGCCAAAAACATTCAGTACTTC. This sequence encodes CASKGYKGKAKNIQYF.

The chain links TRBV14 to TRBJ1-6; possible D gene TRBD1, 6 bases. This CDR3 spans 15 amino acids. CDR1 and CDR2 from the germline V gene are SGHDN and FVKESK. Trimming removed 5 bases at V and 7 bases at J, with 15 bases between. In DNA, the CDR3 is TGTGCCAGCAGCTTCGGGGGGGCCGTCAATTCACCCCTCCACTTT. Its protein is CASSFGGAVNSPLHF.

The V gene is TRBV5-6, the J gene TRBJ1-2, with TRBD1 identical over 7 bases. V lost 0 bases to trimming and J lost 4 bases; unmatched junction nucleotides: 3. Germline-derived CDR1 and CDR2 are SGHDT and YYEEEE. The CDR3 spans 14 residues. The CDR3: CASSLEDRSYGYTF. CDR3 in DNA: TGTGCCAGCAGCTTGGAGGACAGGTCCTATGGCTACACCTTC.

The chain carries TRBV7-3 and TRBJ2-2; D perhaps matches TRBD1 (6 bases). With 8 bases removed from V and 4 bases from J, the gap between germline ends came to 17 bases. The CDR3 contains 15 residues. Looked up from germline, CDR1 is SGHTA and CDR2 is FQGTGA. In nucleotides, the CDR3 is TGTGCCAGCGGTGCTAGGGGGTCCGGCACCGGGGAGCTGTTTTTT. As protein: CASGARGSGTGELFF.

V is TRBV6-1 and J is TRBJ2-7; 7 bases fit TRBD2. CDR1 and CDR2 (germline): MNHNS, SASEGT. The CDR3 length is 17 residues. V lost 0 bases and J lost 3; bases outside the gene matches: 11. CDR3 amino acids: CASSEAGQRGPYYEQYF. CDR3 DNA: TGTGCCAGCAGTGAAGCGGGGCAGCGGGGCCCCTACTACGAGCAGTACTTC.

Regarding this clone: Within the sample, other DNA sequences also encode this same CDR3. This chain connects TRBV6-6 to TRBJ2-7; TRBD1 matches 7 bases. CDR3 size: 15 residues. Looked up from germline, CDR1 is MNHNY and CDR2 is SVGAGI (reference sequence). Trimming removed 4 bases from V and 0 bases from J; junction bases left unmatched: 6. The CDR3 here is CASSSGQVLSYEQYF. The CDR3, as DNA: TGTGCCAGCAGTTCCGGACAGGTCCTCTCCTACGAGCAGTACTTC.

The rearrangement links TRBV7-3 to TRBJ2-1; TRBD2 matches 12 bases. V shed 0 bases and J 4 bases; nucleotides not matched to a gene: 4. Looked up from germline, CDR1 is SGHTA and CDR2 is FQGTGA. The CDR3 has 17 residues. The CDR3 DNA reads TGTGCCAGCAGCTTAACGGAACTAGCGGGGGGATACAATGAGCAGTTCTTC. This encodes CASSLTELAGGYNEQFF.

The V call is TRBV19, the J call TRBJ1-5; D remains ambiguous. The CDR3 is 17 amino acids. The V and J ends lost 3 bases and 4 bases respectively, with 19 bases between them. From germline, CDR1 is LNHDA and CDR2 SQIVND (reference sequence). The CDR3 DNA sequence: TGTGCCAGTAGTATTCTTCTGCCGGGCTTGCGAAATCAGCCCCAGCATTTT. This gives the protein CASSILLPGLRNQPQHF.